Described below is a single T cell receptor beta chain sequence and its context. Its antigen remains unidentified. V shed 5 bases and J 0 bases; nucleotides not matched to a gene: 7. The CDR3 extends over 16 amino acids. Germline V lookup: CDR1 MDHEN, CDR2 SYDVKM. These data come from a study of T cell responses to AZD1222 COVID-19 vaccine. This table comes from immunoSEQ multiplex PCR, and its TCRdb copy is limited to in-frame clones, with some not included. The sample carries about 170,000 clones, over 80% recorded once. Whole-study results and caveats: Clonal diversity was possibly underestimated; the donors were predominantly white British and more often female. Seropositive at baseline were only a handful of AZD1222 recipients. Compared with day 0, the breadth and depth of the Spike-specific TCR repertoire rose significantly after two doses of AZD1222.

The source of this sequence is an adult who received the MenACWY meningococcal vaccine as a control. J is TRBJ1-1 and V is TRBV28; 9 bases agree with TRBD1. This material consisted of peripheral blood, taken 28 days after the second dose of the MenACWY control vaccine. The CDR3 protein is CASSRTGVRVNTEAFF. CDR3 nucleotides: TGTGCCAGCAGTCGGACAGGGGTAAGGGTGAACACTGAAGCTTTCTTT.